The rows below give T cell receptor beta chains drawn from one sample of a study of blood T cell repertoires in COVID-19. Using immunoSEQ multiplex PCR, the repertoire was profiled, and TCRdb retains in-frame clones only, with some absent. The profile shows roughly 250,000 clones, about nine tenths of them singletons. Sequenced sample: PBMCs or T cells enriched from blood (not recorded which). These receptors originate from a woman in her 30s with acute COVID-19. Both conserved end residues are part of each CDR3. D genes are given only for firm matches. Expanded clones get a size class; other rows say once, few or many, or leave the size out.

v_gene	abundance	j_gene	d_gene	CDR3aa	CDR3nt
TRBV5-1	.	TRBJ2-1	TRBD1	CASSRTPGQGSYNEQFF	TGCGCCAGCAGCCGGACTCCGGGACAGGGGAGCTACAATGAGCAGTTCTTC
TRBV28	.	TRBJ2-5	TRBD2	CASTSLGAGGPQETQYF	TGTGCCAGCACCTCCCTGGGAGCGGGAGGCCCCCAAGAGACCCAGTACTTC
TRBV2	.	TRBJ2-5	TRBD2	CASRPTLAGGPFETQYF	TGTGCCAGCAGGCCTACTCTAGCGGGGGGGCCTTTTGAGACCCAGTACTTC
TRBV7-2	few	TRBJ1-4	TRBD1	CASSPSRGAVKLFF	TGTGCCAGCAGCCCTTCCAGGGGGGCTGTAAAACTGTTTTTT
TRBV18	once	TRBJ1-3	.	CASSPPQGPGNTIYF	TGTGCCAGCTCACCACCACAGGGTCCCGGAAACACCATATATTTT
TRBV20-1	.	TRBJ2-7	.	CSAGRSYEQYF	TGCAGTGCTGGGAGGTCCTACGAGCAGTACTTC
TRBV6-5	.	TRBJ2-2	.	CASSYSGGMTGELFF	TGTGCCAGCAGTTATTCAGGGGGGATGACCGGGGAGCTGTTTTTT
TRBV28	.	TRBJ2-3	TRBD2	CASSSSGSGTDTQYF	TGTGCCAGCAGTTCTAGCGGGAGTGGTACAGATACGCAGTATTTT
TRBV15	.	TRBJ1-6	.	CATSRDKFSGSNSPLHF	TGTGCCACCAGCAGAGATAAGTTTTCAGGGTCTAATTCACCCCTCCACTTT
TRBV19	once	TRBJ1-2	.	CASSVGSINYGYTF	TGTGCCAGTAGTGTGGGCAGCATTAACTATGGCTACACCTTC
TRBV6-2/TRBV6-3	.	TRBJ2-6	.	CASSPHSSGANVLTF	TGTGCCAGCAGTCCACACAGCTCTGGGGCCAACGTCCTGACTTTC
TRBV6-5	.	TRBJ2-1	TRBD2	CAGKTGTSVYNEQFF	TGTGCCGGCAAAACCGGGACTAGCGTCTACAATGAGCAGTTCTTC
TRBV5-4	.	TRBJ1-1	TRBD1	CASSKPGQGDTEAFF	TGTGCCAGCAGCAAGCCGGGACAGGGGGACACTGAAGCTTTCTTT
TRBV3-1/TRBV3-2	.	TRBJ2-7	TRBD1	CASSHLPGQGEREQYF	TGTGCCAGCAGCCACCTGCCGGGACAGGGGGAACGCGAGCAGTACTTC
TRBV3-1/TRBV3-2	.	TRBJ2-3	.	CASSTSVSGTDTQYF	TGTGCCAGCAGCACCTCGGTTAGCGGCACAGATACGCAGTATTTT
TRBV7-2	.	TRBJ2-3	.	CASSLSQGTDTQYF	TGTGCCAGCAGCTTATCGCAGGGCACAGATACGCAGTATTTT
TRBV16	once	TRBJ1-5	.	CASSRLRNQPQHF	TGTGCCAGCAGCAGATTGCGGAATCAGCCCCAGCATTTT
TRBV19	.	TRBJ1-5	TRBD1	CASSIDPGGGQPQHF	TGTGCCAGTAGTATCGACCCAGGGGGCGGTCAGCCCCAGCATTTT
TRBV9	.	TRBJ1-1	.	CASSRVTNTEAFF	TGTGCCAGCAGCCGGGTGACGAACACTGAAGCTTTCTTT
TRBV24-1	.	TRBJ1-6	.	CATSDPTEANSPLHF	TGTGCCACCAGTGACCCGACGGAGGCAAATTCACCCCTCCACTTT
TRBV28	.	TRBJ1-1	TRBD1	CASSSGGPGVSTEAFF	TGTGCCAGCAGTTCAGGGGGCCCGGGGGTAAGCACTGAAGCTTTCTTT
TRBV19	.	TRBJ2-2	TRBD1	CASRGDRVHGELFF	TGTGCCAGTAGGGGCGACAGGGTGCACGGGGAGCTGTTTTTT
TRBV2	.	TRBJ2-2	.	CASSPGGIDTGELFF	TGTGCCAGCAGTCCAGGGGGGATCGACACCGGGGAGCTGTTTTTT
TRBV12-1	once	TRBJ2-7	.	CAPPSPEQYF	TGTGCCCCCCCCTCCCCTGAGCAGTACTTC
TRBV5-1	.	TRBJ1-1	.	CASSLDQGRHTEAFF	TGCGCCAGCAGCTTGGATCAGGGCAGGCATACTGAAGCTTTCTTT
TRBV11-1	.	TRBJ2-7	TRBD1	CASSLPDRKNDEQYF	TGTGCCAGCAGCTTACCGGACAGGAAGAACGACGAGCAGTACTTC
TRBV5-6	.	TRBJ1-6	.	CASSDRRLGARLHF	TGTGCCAGCAGCGACAGGCGCCTAGGTGCACGGCTCCACTTT
TRBV27	once	TRBJ2-7	.	CASSFDGQGEQYF	TGTGCCAGCAGTTTTGACGGTCAGGGTGAGCAGTACTTC
TRBV20-1	.	TRBJ2-7	.	CSARTTSEQYF	TGCAGTGCTAGGACGACTTCCGAGCAGTACTTC
TRBV19	.	TRBJ2-7	TRBD1	CASSRSGTGPYEQYF	TGTGCCAGTAGTCGATCCGGGACAGGGCCCTACGAGCAGTACTTC
TRBV30	.	TRBJ1-5	.	CAWSTGGPQHF	TGTGCCTGGAGCACGGGGGGGCCCCAGCATTTT
TRBV27	.	TRBJ1-5	.	CASSLGQGTQPQHF	TGTGCCAGCAGTTTAGGGCAGGGTACTCAGCCCCAGCATTTT
TRBV5-1	.	TRBJ2-7	TRBD1	CASSPAGTANLHEQYF	TGCGCCAGCAGCCCCGCCGGGACAGCGAACCTCCACGAGCAGTACTTC
TRBV6-6	.	TRBJ2-2	TRBD2	CASSRLAGVNTGELFF	TGTGCCAGCAGTCGACTAGCGGGGGTCAACACCGGGGAGCTGTTTTTT
TRBV18	.	TRBJ2-7	TRBD1	CASSPNTGVVDEQYF	TGTGCCAGCTCACCCAACACAGGGGTAGTCGACGAGCAGTACTTC
TRBV6-2/TRBV6-3	.	TRBJ2-3	.	CASSYGQVSTDTQYF	TGTGCCAGCAGTTACGGGCAGGTCAGCACAGATACGCAGTATTTT
TRBV7-9	.	TRBJ1-2	.	CASSFGQTNYGYTF	TGTGCCAGCAGCTTTGGACAGACTAACTATGGCTACACCTTC
TRBV2	.	TRBJ1-2	.	CASISQGNYGYTF	TGTGCCAGCATCTCGCAGGGGAACTATGGCTACACCTTC
TRBV7-9	.	TRBJ2-3	TRBD2	CASSVGLAGGTDTQYF	TGTGCCAGCAGCGTGGGACTAGCGGGGGGCACAGATACGCAGTATTTT
TRBV5-1	.	TRBJ2-1	TRBD2	CASSHGEASGGYNEQFF	TGCGCCAGCAGCCACGGAGAAGCTAGCGGGGGCTACAATGAGCAGTTCTTC
TRBV7-9	.	TRBJ2-5	TRBD2	CASSPASGTQETQYF	TGTGCCAGCAGCCCAGCTAGCGGGACCCAAGAGACCCAGTACTTC
TRBV10-3	.	TRBJ1-1	.	CAISATEYIGAFF	TGTGCCATCTCTGCGACAGAATATATTGGAGCTTTCTTT
TRBV28	.	TRBJ2-7	.	CASSLFGQKARDEQYF	TGTGCCAGCAGTTTATTTGGACAAAAGGCTCGGGACGAGCAGTACTTC
TRBV15	.	TRBJ2-5	.	CATSVGRKETQYF	TGTGCCACCAGTGTGGGCCGAAAAGAGACCCAGTACTTC